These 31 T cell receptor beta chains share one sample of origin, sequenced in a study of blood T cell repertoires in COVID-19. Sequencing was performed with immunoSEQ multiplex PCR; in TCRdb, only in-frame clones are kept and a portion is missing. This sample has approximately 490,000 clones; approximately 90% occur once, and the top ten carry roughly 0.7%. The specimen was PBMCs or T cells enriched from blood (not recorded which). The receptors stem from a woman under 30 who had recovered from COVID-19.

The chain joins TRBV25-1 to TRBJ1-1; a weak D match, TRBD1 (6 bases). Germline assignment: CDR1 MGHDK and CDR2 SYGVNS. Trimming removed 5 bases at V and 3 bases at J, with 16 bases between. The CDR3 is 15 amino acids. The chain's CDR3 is CASSPIGGSDTEAFF. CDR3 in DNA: TGTGCCAGCAGTCCAATAGGGGGATCGGACACTGAAGCTTTCTTT.

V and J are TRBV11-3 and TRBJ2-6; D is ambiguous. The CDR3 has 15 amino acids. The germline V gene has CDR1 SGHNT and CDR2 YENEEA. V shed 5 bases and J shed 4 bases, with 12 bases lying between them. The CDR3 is CASSQASAGANVLTF. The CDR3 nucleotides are TGTGCCAGCAGCCAGGCCTCCGCGGGGGCCAACGTCCTGACTTTC.

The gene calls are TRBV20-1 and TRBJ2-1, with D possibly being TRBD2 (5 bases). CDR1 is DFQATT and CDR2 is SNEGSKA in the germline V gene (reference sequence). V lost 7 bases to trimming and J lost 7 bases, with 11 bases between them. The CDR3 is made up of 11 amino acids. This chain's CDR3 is CSGARRNEQFF. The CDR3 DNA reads TGCAGTGGGGCTCGGAGGAATGAGCAGTTCTTC.

This CDR3 reads CASSSDITHNEQFF. The CDR3 DNA follows: TGTGCCAGCAGTTCCGACATCACGCACAATGAGCAGTTCTTC. The chain carries TRBV6-5 and TRBJ2-1; D is ambiguous. Germline V gene lookup returns CDR1 MNHEY and CDR2 SVGAGI. The CDR3 is 14 residues long. With 4 bases removed from V and 5 bases from J, the gap between germline ends came to 12 bases.

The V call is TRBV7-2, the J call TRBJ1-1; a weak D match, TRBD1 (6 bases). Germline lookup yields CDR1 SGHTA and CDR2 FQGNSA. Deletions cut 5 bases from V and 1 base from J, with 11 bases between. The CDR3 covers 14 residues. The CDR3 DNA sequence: TGTGCCAGCAGCCCCATAGGGGGGAACACTGAAGCTTTCTTT. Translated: CASSPIGGNTEAFF.

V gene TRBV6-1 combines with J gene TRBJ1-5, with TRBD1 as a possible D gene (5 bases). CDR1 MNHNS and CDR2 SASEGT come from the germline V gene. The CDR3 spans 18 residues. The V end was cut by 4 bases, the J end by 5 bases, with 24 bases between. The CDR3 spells CASSAKPRTGTRYQPQHF. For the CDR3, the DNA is TGTGCCAGCAGTGCCAAACCCCGTACCGGGACTCGATATCAGCCCCAGCATTTT.

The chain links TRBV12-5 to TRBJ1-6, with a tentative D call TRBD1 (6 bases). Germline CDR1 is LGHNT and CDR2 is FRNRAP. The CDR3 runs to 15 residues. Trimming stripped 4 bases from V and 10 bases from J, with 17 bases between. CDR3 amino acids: CASGSLIGGGSPLHF. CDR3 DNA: TGTGCTAGTGGTTCCCTCATTGGGGGCGGCTCACCCCTCCACTTT.

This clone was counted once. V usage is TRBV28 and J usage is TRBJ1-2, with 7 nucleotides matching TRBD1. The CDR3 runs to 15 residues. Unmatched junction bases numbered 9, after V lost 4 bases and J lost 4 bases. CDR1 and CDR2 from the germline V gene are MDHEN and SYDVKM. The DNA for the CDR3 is TGTGCCAGCAGTTCCTCGACAGGGCCCCTCTATGGCTACACCTTC. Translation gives CASSSSTGPLYGYTF.

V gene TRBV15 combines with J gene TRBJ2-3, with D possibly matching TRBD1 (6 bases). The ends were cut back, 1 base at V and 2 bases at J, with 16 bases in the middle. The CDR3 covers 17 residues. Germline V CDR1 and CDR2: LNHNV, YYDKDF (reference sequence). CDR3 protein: CATSRVYPQGNTDTQYF. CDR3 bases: TGTGCCACCAGCAGAGTATACCCGCAGGGGAACACAGATACGCAGTATTTT.

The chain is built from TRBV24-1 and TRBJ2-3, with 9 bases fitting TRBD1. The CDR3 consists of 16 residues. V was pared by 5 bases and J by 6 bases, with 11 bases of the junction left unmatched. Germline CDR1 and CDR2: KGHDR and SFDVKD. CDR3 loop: CATSVVGQGPRDTQYF. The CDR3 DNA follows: TGTGCCACCAGTGTAGTAGGACAGGGGCCGCGGGATACGCAGTATTTT.

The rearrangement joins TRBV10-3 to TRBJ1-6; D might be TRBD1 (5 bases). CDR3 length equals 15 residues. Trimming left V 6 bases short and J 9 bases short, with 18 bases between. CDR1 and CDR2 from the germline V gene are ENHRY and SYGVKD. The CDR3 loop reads CAISKLDSGGSPLHF. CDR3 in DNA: TGTGCCATCAGCAAACTCGACTCGGGGGGTTCACCCCTCCACTTT.

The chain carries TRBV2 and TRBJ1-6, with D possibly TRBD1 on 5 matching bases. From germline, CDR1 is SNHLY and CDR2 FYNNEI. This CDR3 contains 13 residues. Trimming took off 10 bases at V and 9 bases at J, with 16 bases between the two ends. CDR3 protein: CATSGEGSSPLHF. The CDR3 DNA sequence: TGTGCCACCTCGGGGGAAGGTAGTTCACCCCTCCACTTT.

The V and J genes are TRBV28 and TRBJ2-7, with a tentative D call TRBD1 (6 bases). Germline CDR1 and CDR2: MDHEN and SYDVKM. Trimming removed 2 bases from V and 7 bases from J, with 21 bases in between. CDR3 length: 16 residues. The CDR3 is CASSLILRTDKEEQYF. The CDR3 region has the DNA TGTGCCAGCAGTTTAATCCTTCGGACAGACAAGGAGGAGCAGTACTTC.

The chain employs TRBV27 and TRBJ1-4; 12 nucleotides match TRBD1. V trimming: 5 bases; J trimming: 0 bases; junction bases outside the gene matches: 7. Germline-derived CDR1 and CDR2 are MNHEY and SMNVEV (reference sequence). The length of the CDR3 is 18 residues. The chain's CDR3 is CASSPRDRGLSTNEKLFF. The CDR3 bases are TGTGCCAGCAGTCCCCGGGACAGGGGGCTGTCAACTAATGAAAAACTGTTTTTT. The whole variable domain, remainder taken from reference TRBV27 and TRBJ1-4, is EAQVTQNPRYLITVTGKKLTVTCSQNMNHEYMSWYRQDPGLGLRQIYYSMNVEVTDKGDVPEGYKVSRKEKRNFPLILESPSPNQTSLYFCASSPRDRGLSTNEKLFFGSGTQLSVL.

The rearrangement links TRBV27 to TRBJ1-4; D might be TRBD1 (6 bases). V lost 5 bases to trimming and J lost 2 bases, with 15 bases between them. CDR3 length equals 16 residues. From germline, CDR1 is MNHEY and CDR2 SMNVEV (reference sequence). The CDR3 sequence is CASSNRDPLTNEKLFF. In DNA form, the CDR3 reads TGTGCCAGCAGTAACAGGGATCCCCTGACTAATGAAAAACTGTTTTTT.

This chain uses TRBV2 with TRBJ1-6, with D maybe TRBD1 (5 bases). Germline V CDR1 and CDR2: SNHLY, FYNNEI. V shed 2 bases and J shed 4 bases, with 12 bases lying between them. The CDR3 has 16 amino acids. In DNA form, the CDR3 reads TGTGCCAGCAGTGAACAGGGCGGAGGGTATAATTCACCCCTCCACTTT. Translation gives CASSEQGGGYNSPLHF. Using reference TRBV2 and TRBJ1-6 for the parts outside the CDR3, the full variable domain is EPEVTQTPSHQVTQMGQEVILRCVPISNHLYFYWYRQILGQKVEFLVSFYNNEISEKSEIFDDQFSVERPDGSNFTLKIRSTKLEDSAMYFCASSEQGGGYNSPLHFGNGTRLTVT.

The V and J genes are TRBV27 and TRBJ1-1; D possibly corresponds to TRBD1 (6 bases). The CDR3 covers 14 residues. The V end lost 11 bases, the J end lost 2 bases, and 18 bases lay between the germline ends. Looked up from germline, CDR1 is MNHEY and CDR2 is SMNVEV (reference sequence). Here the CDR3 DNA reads TGTGCCTCCCCAGGGGTAGACTTAAACACTGAAGCTTTCTTT. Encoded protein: CASPGVDLNTEAFF.

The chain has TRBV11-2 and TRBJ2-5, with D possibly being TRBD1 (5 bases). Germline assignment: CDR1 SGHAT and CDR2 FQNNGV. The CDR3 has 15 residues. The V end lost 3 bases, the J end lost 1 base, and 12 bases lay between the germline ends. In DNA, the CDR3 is TGTGCCAGCAGCTTCGGTAGACAGTTCCAAGAGACCCAGTACTTC. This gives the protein CASSFGRQFQETQYF.

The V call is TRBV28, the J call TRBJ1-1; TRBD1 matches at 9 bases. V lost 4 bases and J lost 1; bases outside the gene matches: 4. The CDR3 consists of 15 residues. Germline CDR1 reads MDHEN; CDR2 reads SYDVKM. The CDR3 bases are TGTGCCAGCAGTTCTCGGGACAGGGCGAACACTGAAGCTTTCTTT. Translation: CASSSRDRANTEAFF.

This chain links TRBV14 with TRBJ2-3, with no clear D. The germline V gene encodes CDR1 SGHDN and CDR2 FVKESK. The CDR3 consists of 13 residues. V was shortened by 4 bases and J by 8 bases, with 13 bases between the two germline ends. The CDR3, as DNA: TGTGCCAGCAGCCGAATGTCAGGCTCTACGCAGTATTTT. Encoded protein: CASSRMSGSTQYF. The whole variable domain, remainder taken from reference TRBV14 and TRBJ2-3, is EAGVTQFPSHSVIEKGQTVTLRCDPISGHDNLYWYRRVMGKEIKFLLHFVKESKQDESGMPNNRFLAERTGGTYSTLKVQPAELEDSGVYFCASSRMSGSTQYFGPGTRLTVL.

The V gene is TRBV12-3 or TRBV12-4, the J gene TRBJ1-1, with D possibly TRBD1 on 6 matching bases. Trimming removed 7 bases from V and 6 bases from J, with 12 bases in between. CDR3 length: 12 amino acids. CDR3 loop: CASIIGGAEAFF. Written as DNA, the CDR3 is TGTGCCAGCATCATAGGGGGGGCTGAAGCTTTCTTT.

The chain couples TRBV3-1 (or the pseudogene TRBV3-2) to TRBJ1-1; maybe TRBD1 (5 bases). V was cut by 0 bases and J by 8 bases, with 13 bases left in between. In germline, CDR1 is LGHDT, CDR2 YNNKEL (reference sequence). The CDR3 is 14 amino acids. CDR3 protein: CASSQEIQGREAFF. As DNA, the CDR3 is TGTGCCAGCAGCCAAGAAATCCAGGGTCGGGAAGCTTTCTTT.

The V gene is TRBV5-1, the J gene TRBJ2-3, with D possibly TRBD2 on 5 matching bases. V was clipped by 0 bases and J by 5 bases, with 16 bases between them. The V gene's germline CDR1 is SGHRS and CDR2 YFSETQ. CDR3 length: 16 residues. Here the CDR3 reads CASSLVTGKGGDTQYF. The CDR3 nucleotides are TGCGCCAGCAGCTTGGTTACGGGAAAAGGCGGAGATACGCAGTATTTT.

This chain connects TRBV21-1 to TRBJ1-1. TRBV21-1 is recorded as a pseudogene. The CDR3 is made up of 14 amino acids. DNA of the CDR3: TGTGCCAGCATAATAGGGGGGGCGAACACTGAAGCTTTCTTT. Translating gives CASIIGGANTEAFF.

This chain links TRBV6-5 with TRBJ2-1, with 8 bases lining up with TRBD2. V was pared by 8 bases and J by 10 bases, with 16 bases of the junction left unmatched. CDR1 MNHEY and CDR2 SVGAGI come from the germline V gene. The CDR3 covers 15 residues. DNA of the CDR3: TGTGCCAGCCACGTAACGCAGGGCGGGGGGCACGAGCAGTTCTTC. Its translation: CASHVTQGGGHEQFF.

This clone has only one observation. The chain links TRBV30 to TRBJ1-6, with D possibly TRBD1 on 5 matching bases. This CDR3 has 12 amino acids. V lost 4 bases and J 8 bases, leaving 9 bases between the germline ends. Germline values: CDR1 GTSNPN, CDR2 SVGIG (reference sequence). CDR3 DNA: TGTGCCTGGAACCCGGGGGATTCACCCCTCCACTTT. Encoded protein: CAWNPGDSPLHF.

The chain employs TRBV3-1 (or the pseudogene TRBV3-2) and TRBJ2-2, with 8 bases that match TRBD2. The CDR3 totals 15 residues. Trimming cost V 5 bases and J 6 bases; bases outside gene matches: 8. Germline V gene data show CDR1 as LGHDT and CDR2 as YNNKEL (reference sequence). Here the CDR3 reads CASSEGGGHAGELFF. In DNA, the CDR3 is TGTGCCAGCAGCGAGGGCGGGGGGCACGCCGGGGAGCTGTTTTTT.

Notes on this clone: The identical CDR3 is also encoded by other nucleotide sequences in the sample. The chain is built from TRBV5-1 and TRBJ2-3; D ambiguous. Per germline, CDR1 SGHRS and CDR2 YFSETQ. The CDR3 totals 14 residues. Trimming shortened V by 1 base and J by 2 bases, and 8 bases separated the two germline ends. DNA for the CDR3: TGCGCCAGCAGCTTGACACCGTTCACAGATACGCAGTATTTT. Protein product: CASSLTPFTDTQYF. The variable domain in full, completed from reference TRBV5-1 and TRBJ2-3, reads KAGVTQTPRYLIKTRGQQVTLSCSPISGHRSVSWYQQTPGQGLQFLFEYFSETQRNKGNFPGRFSGRQFSNSRSEMNVSTLELGDSALYLCASSLTPFTDTQYFGPGTRLTVL.

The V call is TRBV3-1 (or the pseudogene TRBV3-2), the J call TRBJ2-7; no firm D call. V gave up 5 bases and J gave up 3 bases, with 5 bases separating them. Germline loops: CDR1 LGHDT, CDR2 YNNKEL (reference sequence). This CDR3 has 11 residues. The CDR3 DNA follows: TGTGCCAGCAGCTCTTACTACGAGCAGTACTTC. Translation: CASSSYYEQYF.

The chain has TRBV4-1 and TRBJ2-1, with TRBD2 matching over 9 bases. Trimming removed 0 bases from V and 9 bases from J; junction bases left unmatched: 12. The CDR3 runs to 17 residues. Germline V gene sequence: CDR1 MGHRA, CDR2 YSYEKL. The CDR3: CASSQDGRGGARGEQFF. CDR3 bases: TGCGCCAGCAGCCAAGATGGTCGCGGGGGGGCCAGGGGTGAGCAGTTCTTC.

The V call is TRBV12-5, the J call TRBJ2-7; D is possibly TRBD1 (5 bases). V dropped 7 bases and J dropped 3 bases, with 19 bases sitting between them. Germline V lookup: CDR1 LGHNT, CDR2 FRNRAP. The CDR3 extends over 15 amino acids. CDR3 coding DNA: TGTGCTAGTGCTAATAAGGACAACGCCTACTACGAGCAGTACTTC. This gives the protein CASANKDNAYYEQYF.